Below are 10 T cell receptor beta chains sequenced from a single sample in a study of blood T cell repertoires in COVID-19. Sequenced by immunoSEQ multiplex PCR; TCRdb stores in-frame clones only, minus some. The data contain 200,000 to 250,000 clones, around 88% of them singletons. The sample consisted of peripheral blood. Source of these receptors: a woman under 40 with COVID-19, enrolled during active disease.

The V and J genes are TRBV19 and TRBJ2-3, with TRBD2 matching over 7 bases. V trimming: 6 bases; J trimming: 0 bases; junction bases outside the gene matches: 6. There are 15 residues in the CDR3. CDR1 is LNHDA and CDR2 is SQIVND in the germline V gene (reference sequence). Here the CDR3 DNA reads TGTGCCAGTAGGCTTAGCGGGTTGAGCACAGATACGCAGTATTTT. Encoded protein: CASRLSGLSTDTQYF.

The V gene is TRBV7-2, the J gene TRBJ2-1, with a possible D match to TRBD2 (6 bases). Germline CDR1 is SGHTA and CDR2 is FQGNSA. The CDR3 is 15 residues long. Trimming cost V 5 bases and J 4 bases, with 15 bases left between them. CDR3 region: CASSPIEGTYNEQFF. CDR3 DNA sequence: TGTGCCAGCAGCCCCATTGAGGGGACTTACAATGAGCAGTTCTTC.

This clone was seen a handful of times. This chain connects TRBV5-1 to TRBJ1-1, with D perhaps matching TRBD1 (6 bases). There are 16 residues in the CDR3. Trimming removed 4 bases from V and 11 bases from J, with 27 bases in between. The germline gives CDR1 SGHRS, CDR2 YFSETQ. In DNA form, the CDR3 reads TGCGCCAGCAGCGCCTACACAGGGCCAAAGGACCCCGCCGCTTTCTTT. The encoded protein is CASSAYTGPKDPAAFF.

This CDR3 reads CASSLGTEGHAEKLFF. CDR3 in DNA: TGTGCCAGTAGCCTAGGGACAGAGGGTCACGCTGAAAAACTGTTTTTT. The chain recombines TRBV19 with TRBJ1-4; 7 bases map to TRBD1. V shed 6 bases and J 7 bases; nucleotides not matched to a gene: 14. The CDR3 is made up of 16 amino acids. In germline, CDR1 is LNHDA, CDR2 SQIVND (reference sequence). Full variable domain (rest looked up from reference TRBV19 and TRBJ1-4): DGGITQSPKYLFRKEGQNVTLSCEQNLNHDAMYWYRQDPGQGLRLIYYSQIVNDFQKGDIAEGYSVSREKKESFPLTVTSAQKNPTAFYLCASSLGTEGHAEKLFFGSGTQLSVL.

The chain combines TRBV6-2 or TRBV6-3 with TRBJ2-7; 9 nucleotides align to TRBD2. The CDR3 spans 15 residues. V lost 4 bases, J lost 5 bases, and 9 bases stayed unmatched. CDR1 is MNHEY and CDR2 is SVGEGT in the germline V gene. In nucleotides, the CDR3 is TGTGCCAGCAGTTGGGGGAGCGGGAGGTCCCACGAGCAGTACGTC. Protein sequence: CASSWGSGRSHEQYV.

V and J are TRBV6-4 and TRBJ2-6, with D tentatively TRBD2 (5 bases). Germline lookup yields CDR1 MRHNA and CDR2 SNTAGT. V lost 0 bases, J lost 0 bases, and 9 bases lay in between. The CDR3 extends over 17 amino acids. CDR3 residues: CASSDSGGGSGANVLTF. The CDR3 region has the DNA TGTGCCAGCAGTGACTCGGGCGGAGGCTCTGGGGCCAACGTCCTGACTTTC.

This chain connects TRBV6-5 to TRBJ1-1; 7 bases line up with TRBD1. CDR3 length: 14 residues. V was pared by 7 bases and J by 3 bases, with 8 bases of the junction left unmatched. CDR1 is MNHEY, CDR2 SVGAGI, per germline. CDR3 DNA sequence: TGTGCCAGCAACTCAGAAGACAGGGACACTGAAGCTTTCTTT. Encoded protein: CASNSEDRDTEAFF.

This chain connects TRBV7-9 to TRBJ1-2; D is unclear. Trimming shortened V by 3 bases and J by 8 bases, and 28 bases separated the two germline ends. Germline assignment: CDR1 SEHNR and CDR2 FQNEAQ (reference sequence). CDR3 length: 18 residues. CDR3 sequence: CASSFIRTGAGPSGGYTF. CDR3 in DNA: TGTGCCAGCAGCTTCATCCGGACGGGAGCTGGGCCTTCTGGCGGCTACACCTTC.

The chain joins TRBV25-1 to TRBJ1-2; 11 bases map to TRBD1. The CDR3 contains 15 residues. The J segment lost 5 bases and the V segment lost 5 bases, leaving 7 bases of the junction unmatched. Germline CDR1 reads MGHDK; CDR2 reads SYGVNS. The CDR3 DNA is TGTGCCAGCAGTCAGAGCCGGGACAGGGGGTATGGCTACACCTTC. Its translation is CASSQSRDRGYGYTF.

This chain connects TRBV11-3 to TRBJ2-1, with TRBD2 matching 7 bases. CDR1 and CDR2 from the germline V gene are SGHNT and YENEEA. The CDR3 contains 15 residues. V lost 1 base, J lost 6 bases, and 6 bases stayed unmatched. The CDR3 DNA is TGTGCCAGCAGCTTAGGTGGGGGGGTTTCCAATGAGCAGTTCTTC. It yields the protein CASSLGGGVSNEQFF.